A single sample is the source of the 5 T cell receptor beta chains below, sequenced in a study of cytomegalovirus exposure and HLA in healthy donors. It was with 60 Vbeta and 13 Jbeta primers that the PCR ran. Method: immunoSEQ multiplex PCR; TCRdb's copy keeps in-frame clones and lacks some. The sample includes roughly 120,000 clones, roughly three fifths of them seen just once. Sequenced material: PBMCs. Every receptor here comes from a woman in her thirties or forties in good health and CMV-seropositive.

This rearrangement joins TRBV18 to TRBJ2-5; a weak D match, TRBD1 (5 bases). Trimming removed 3 bases at V and 2 bases at J, with 10 bases between. This CDR3 has 14 amino acids. CDR1 KGHSH and CDR2 LQKENI come from the germline V gene. CDR3 in DNA: TGTGCCAGCTCACCTCTGACAGCACAAGAGACCCAGTACTTC. This sequence encodes CASSPLTAQETQYF. Full variable domain (outside the CDR3, taken from reference TRBV18 and TRBJ2-5): NAGVMQNPRHLVRRRGQEARLRCSPMKGHSHVYWYRQLPEEGLKFMVYLQKENIIDESGMPKERFSAEFPKEGPSILRIQQVVRGDSAAYFCASSPLTAQETQYFGPGTRLLVL.

The chain uses TRBV6-6 and TRBJ1-1; TRBD1 matches 10 bases. The CDR3 totals 16 residues. Germline lookup yields CDR1 MNHNY and CDR2 SVGAGI (reference sequence). The junction had 7 bases not matched to a gene; V was cut back by 5 bases and J by 1 base. CDR3 protein: CASSTGQGRANTEAFF. The CDR3 DNA reads TGTGCCAGCAGTACGGGACAGGGGAGAGCGAACACTGAAGCTTTCTTT.

The chain recombines TRBV7-9 with TRBJ1-5; no reliable D call. V lost 1 base to trimming and J lost 4 bases, with 5 bases between them. Germline V gives CDR1 SEHNR, CDR2 FQNEAQ (reference sequence). The CDR3 consists of 13 residues. The CDR3 here is CASSLDGNQPQHF. The CDR3 DNA is TGTGCCAGCAGCTTAGACGGGAATCAGCCCCAGCATTTT.

The V call is TRBV11-2, the J call TRBJ1-1; perhaps TRBD1 as D (5 bases). The CDR3 sequence is 13 residues long. The V gene's germline CDR1 is SGHAT and CDR2 FQNNGV. V was cut by 5 bases and J by 4 bases, with 11 bases left in between. CDR3 DNA sequence: TGTGCCAGCAGCGGCGGGGGTTTCACTGAAGCTTTCTTT. Its protein product is CASSGGGFTEAFF.

This clone was observed many times. The chain has TRBV6-5 and TRBJ1-1; the D gene is possibly TRBD1 (6 bases). Trimming took off 6 bases at V and 5 bases at J, with 13 bases between the two ends. Germline loops: CDR1 MNHEY, CDR2 SVGAGI. This CDR3 is built from 13 residues. The CDR3 bases are TGTGCCAGCAGACAACAGGGAGCGACTGAAGCTTTCTTT. This gives the protein CASRQQGATEAFF.